These T cell receptor beta chains were read from a single sample in a study of cytomegalovirus exposure and HLA in healthy donors. Sequenced by immunoSEQ multiplex PCR; TCRdb stores in-frame clones only, minus some. Of around 130,000 clones in the sample, 65% to 85% were seen once. Sequencing was done on a sample of PBMCs. The source is a woman under 30 in good health and CMV-seronegative. Both conserved end residues are part of each CDR3. The D gene is left open where the match is weak. Only part of the rows carry a size: once, few, many, or a class if the clone is expanded.

v_gene	d_gene	abundance	j_gene	len	CDR3aa	CDR3nt
TRBV19	-	-	TRBJ2-3	14	CASSMSDNTDTQYF	TGTGCCAGTAGTATGTCTGACAACACAGATACGCAGTATTTT
TRBV7-9	-	once	TRBJ1-1	14	CASSLLLGGTEAFF	TGTGCCAGCAGCCTCCTCTTGGGGGGGACTGAAGCTTTCTTT
TRBV6-1	-	-	TRBJ1-3	12	CASSVSGNTIYF	TGTGCCAGCAGCGTCTCTGGAAACACCATATATTTT
TRBV5-1	-	once	TRBJ2-1	13	CASSLSEDNEQFF	TGCGCCAGCAGCTTAAGCGAGGACAATGAGCAGTTCTTC
TRBV7-8	TRBD1	-	TRBJ2-2	15	CASSSYRGNTGELFF	TGTGCCAGCAGCTCATACAGGGGGAACACCGGGGAGCTGTTTTTT
TRBV6-5	-	-	TRBJ2-3	13	CASSYSGGHTQYF	TGTGCCAGCAGTTACTCGGGGGGGCATACGCAGTATTTT
TRBV30	-	-	TRBJ2-5	14	CAWTVAAGQETQYF	TGTGCCTGGACCGTCGCGGCGGGGCAAGAGACCCAGTACTTC
TRBV19	-	-	TRBJ1-5	16	CASSISGEGRAVAQHF	TGTGCCAGTAGTATCTCAGGGGAGGGACGGGCCGTAGCCCAGCATTTT
TRBV29-1	TRBD2	few	TRBJ2-7	13	CSVSSSGYYEQYF	TGCAGCGTTTCATCTAGCGGCTACTACGAGCAGTACTTC
TRBV29-1	TRBD1	once	TRBJ1-1	13	CSVARGWNTEAFF	TGCAGCGTGGCCAGGGGGTGGAACACTGAAGCTTTCTTT
TRBV25-1	TRBD1	few	TRBJ2-1	16	CASSEYPGQVLNEQFF	TGTGCCAGCAGTGAATATCCGGGACAGGTTTTGAATGAGCAGTTCTTC
TRBV19	-	-	TRBJ1-5	15	CASSITVRVRQPQHF	TGTGCCAGTAGTATAACCGTCAGGGTCAGGCAGCCCCAGCATTTT
TRBV2	-	-	TRBJ1-1	13	CATRTEGNTEAFF	TGTGCCACGCGGACGGAGGGCAACACTGAAGCTTTCTTT
TRBV10-3	-	-	TRBJ2-7	15	CAISVTRPQAYEQYF	TGTGCCATCAGTGTTACTAGACCCCAAGCCTACGAGCAGTACTTC
TRBV5-1	-	once	TRBJ2-2	14	CASSLDFQSGELFF	TGCGCCAGCAGCCTAGATTTCCAGTCCGGGGAGCTGTTTTTT
TRBV5-1	-	-	TRBJ1-1	12	CASRGQNTEAFF	TGCGCCAGCAGGGGCCAGAACACTGAAGCTTTCTTT
TRBV6-5	-	few	TRBJ2-7	14	CASSKGRAAYEQYF	TGTGCCAGCAGTAAGGGCAGGGCCGCCTACGAGCAGTACTTC
TRBV20-1	-	-	TRBJ2-1	11	CSASFLDEQFF	TGCAGTGCCTCCTTCCTTGATGAGCAGTTCTTC
TRBV10-3	-	few	TRBJ2-2	14	CAISVSRGTGELFF	TGTGCCATCAGTGTATCTAGGGGCACCGGGGAGCTGTTTTTT
TRBV6-5	TRBD1	-	TRBJ1-1	15	CASRSLGQGAIEAFF	TGTGCCAGCAGATCCCTGGGACAGGGGGCGATTGAAGCTTTCTTT
TRBV7-6	TRBD2	-	TRBJ2-3	16	CASSLVPSGGTDTQYF	TGTGCCAGCAGCTTAGTACCTAGCGGGGGCACAGATACGCAGTATTTT
TRBV5-1	-	-	TRBJ1-1	14	CASSLALSNTEAFF	TGCGCCAGCAGCTTGGCCTTATCGAACACTGAAGCTTTCTTT
TRBV7-2	-	-	TRBJ2-1	13	CASSSSLRNEQFF	TGTGCCAGCAGCTCCTCCCTTCGGAATGAGCAGTTCTTC
TRBV5-1	-	-	TRBJ2-3	11	CASSFSETQYF	TGCGCCAGCAGCTTTAGCGAGACGCAGTATTTT
TRBV7-2	-	-	TRBJ2-3	16	CASSLDAPWEADTQYF	TGTGCCAGCAGCTTAGACGCTCCCTGGGAGGCAGATACGCAGTATTTT
TRBV6-6	TRBD2	few	TRBJ2-7	14	CASSPASGSREQYF	TGTGCCAGCAGCCCTGCTAGCGGGAGTAGGGAGCAGTACTTC
TRBV19	TRBD2	-	TRBJ2-7	17	CASSIDGRASGAYEQYF	TGTGCCAGTAGTATAGATGGGAGGGCTAGCGGGGCCTACGAGCAGTACTTC
TRBV27	TRBD1	-	TRBJ1-2	17	CASSSRTGIDFNYGYTF	TGTGCCAGCAGTTCCCGGACAGGGATCGATTTTAACTATGGCTACACCTTC
TRBV18	-	-	TRBJ2-7	14	CASSPVSRADEQYF	TGTGCCAGCTCACCAGTTTCGAGGGCCGACGAGCAGTACTTC
TRBV5-4	-	once	TRBJ1-1	14	CASSLGQSSPEAFF	TGTGCCAGCAGCTTGGGACAATCCTCCCCTGAAGCTTTCTTT
TRBV6-1	-	-	TRBJ2-3	13	CASKREMTDTQYF	TGTGCCAGCAAACGGGAGATGACAGATACGCAGTATTTT
TRBV10-1	TRBD1	-	TRBJ1-1	12	CASSPDRAEAFF	TGCGCCAGCAGTCCTGACAGGGCTGAAGCTTTCTTT
TRBV4-2	TRBD2	-	TRBJ2-5	16	CASSHPRSGGQETQYF	TGTGCCAGCAGCCACCCCCGGAGCGGGGGCCAAGAGACCCAGTACTTC
TRBV11-2	TRBD2	-	TRBJ2-5	16	CASSPKTSGRRETQYF	TGTGCCAGCAGCCCCAAGACTAGCGGGAGGCGAGAGACCCAGTACTTC
TRBV11-2	-	-	TRBJ1-2	13	CASSLRGLMGYTF	TGTGCCAGCAGCTTACGTGGGCTGATGGGCTACACCTTC
TRBV21-1	-	-	TRBJ2-7	19	CARRQFLGQGANKQYEQYF	TGTGCCAGAAGACAATTCCTGGGACAGGGGGCGAATAAGCAGTACGAGCAGTACTTC
TRBV30	-	-	TRBJ1-5	13	CAWSQGIREPQHF	TGTGCCTGGAGTCAGGGAATCAGGGAGCCCCAGCATTTT
TRBV4-1	-	-	TRBJ2-2	14	CASSSTIGTGELFF	TGCGCCAGCAGCTCTACTATAGGCACCGGGGAGCTGTTTTTT
TRBV7-8	-	-	TRBJ1-5	14	CASSLGDTLLPQHF	TGTGCCAGCAGCTTAGGTGACACCTTACTGCCCCAGCATTTT
TRBV18	TRBD2	-	TRBJ2-7	14	CASSASSGTREQYF	TGTGCCAGCTCAGCCTCTAGCGGGACCAGGGAGCAGTACTTC